This T cell receptor (beta chain) is from a study of molecular identifiers for immune sequencing clone quantification. Overall study context: In replicates, the authors split RNA from around 20,000 or 100,000 naive CD8 cells five ways and sequenced four.

Findings of the study overall: Highly expanded clone sizes could be underestimated through barcode sharing by identical TCR molecules.

The germline CDR1 and CDR2 sequences are SNHLY and FYNNEI. The CDR3 sequence is 16 residues long. Trimming left V 5 bases short and J 2 bases short, with 16 bases between. This clonotype was picked up many times. Its antigen is not identified. Each CDR3 protein is one row after TCRdb ran MiXCR on the PCR reads. The table shows about 70,000 distinct CDR3 sequences, with around a sixth occurring only once. The chain joins TRBV2 to TRBJ1-5; D not certain. Source material: naive CD8+ T cells from blood, with Jurkat cell RNA spiked in. The subset denotes: FACS-sorted CD8+CD4-CCR7+CD45RA+ naive T cells. The origin of this receptor is a human donor in good health. Some libraries in this study had Jurkat cell RNA spiked in. CDR3 sequence: CASSLPRRQGNQPQHF. The CDR3 DNA reads as TGTGCCAGCAGTCTCCCTAGGCGGCAGGGCAATCAGCCCCAGCATTTT.